This T cell receptor beta chain was recorded in a study of shared T cell receptors in the human thymus. The CDR3 spans 17 residues. In germline, CDR1 is SGDLS, CDR2 YYNGEE. Between the trimmed V and J ends, which lost 0 bases and 1 base, there was a span of 16 bases. Sequenced by immunoSEQ multiplex PCR; TCRdb stores in-frame clones only, minus some. The sample shows some 700,000 clones, 80% to 90% of them seen only once. This same sample was also taken into another study, of human thymus T cells. That work states: Each of the donors was a healthy Finnish infant who was undergoing open corrective cardiac surgery for congenital heart defects. Resections that were taken during corrective heart surgery supplied the thymus tissue. Repertoires from thymus and blood appeared to show biased V and J gene usage. Highly overlapping thymic repertoires among unrelated individuals were reported in related research.

Sequencing was done on a sample of thymocytes. The chain couples TRBV9 to TRBJ1-1; D possibly corresponds to TRBD1 (6 bases). This TCR derives from a girl less than two years old with a congenital heart defect. Written as DNA, the CDR3 is TGTGCCAGCAGCGTAGGTCCCCCGGGACAAAGGAACACTGAAGCTTTCTTT. It specifies CASSVGPPGQRNTEAFF.